These T cell receptor beta chains were read from a single sample in a study of T cell changes during pregnancy in multiple sclerosis. TCRdb's table, derived via immunoSEQ multiplex PCR, lists solely in-frame clones and lacks some. The sample has some 38,000 clones; 92% are singletons. Sequencing used CD4+ T cells from peripheral blood mononuclear cells, obtained after pregnancy. The source of these receptors is a female donor in good health, enrolled as a control in a pregnancy study. The CDR3 runs from the conserved cysteine through the conserved F or W. D genes are given only for firm matches. Clone size is not always given. Where it is, it says once, few, many or a class for expanded clones.

clone_size | j_call | d_call | v_call | cdr3_nt | cdr3_aa
once | TRBJ2-7 | TRBD2 | TRBV29-1 | TGCAGCGTTTCCAGTTTGGGGCTAGCGGACCCCTACGAGCAGTACTTC | CSVSSLGLADPYEQYF
NA | TRBJ2-2 | TRBD2 | TRBV14 | TGTGCCAGCAGCCCACTGAGCGGGGGGCCTACCGGGGAGCTGTTTTTT | CASSPLSGGPTGELFF
NA | TRBJ1-5 | NA | TRBV6-6 | TGTGCCAGCAGTTACGAGGGAATGAGCAATCAGCCCCAGCATTTT | CASSYEGMSNQPQHF
NA | TRBJ2-3 | NA | TRBV6-1 | TGTGCCAGCAGTAGTAAGACAGTTAGCACAGATACGCAGTATTTT | CASSSKTVSTDTQYF
NA | TRBJ1-2 | NA | TRBV6-6 | TGTGCCAGCAGCCCAGGCGCCTATGGCTACACCTTC | CASSPGAYGYTF
NA | TRBJ2-5 | NA | TRBV5-4 | TGTGCCAGCAGCTTGGGGCGTACGCGGGAGACCCAGTACTTC | CASSLGRTRETQYF
NA | TRBJ2-7 | NA | TRBV5-8 | TGTGCCAGCAAGAACAGATTGTATAGGGGCAATCCTTCCTACGAGCAGTACTTC | CASKNRLYRGNPSYEQYF
NA | TRBJ1-6 | TRBD1 | TRBV7-2 | TGTGCCAGCAGCTACCTCCGGGACAGGAATTCACCCCTCCACTTT | CASSYLRDRNSPLHF
NA | TRBJ1-4 | NA | TRBV29-1 | TGCAGCGCCGGGACCGCAGGAGGGGAAAAACTGTTTTTT | CSAGTAGGEKLFF
NA | TRBJ2-1 | TRBD2 | TRBV10-1 | TGCGCCAGCAGTGATCGGACTAGCGGGCCCTACAATGAGCAGTTCTTC | CASSDRTSGPYNEQFF
NA | TRBJ1-2 | NA | TRBV10-3 | TGTGCCATCAGTGACGGTTTGAGGAGGTATGGCTACACCTTC | CAISDGLRRYGYTF
once | TRBJ2-3 | TRBD2 | TRBV18 | TGTGCCAGCTCACCAACGCTAGCGGGCACCACAGATACGCAGTATTTT | CASSPTLAGTTDTQYF
once | TRBJ2-5 | NA | TRBV6-6 | TGTGCCAGCAGTTATTCAGGGGCAGGAGAGACCCAGTACTTC | CASSYSGAGETQYF
few | TRBJ2-2 | TRBD2 | TRBV7-7 | TGTGCTAGCAGCCCCGGACTAGCCGGCGGGGAGCTGTTTTTT | CASSPGLAGGELFF
NA | TRBJ1-1 | NA | TRBV14 | TGTGCCAGCAGCCAAGAAGGACTGGGGGGGAAAGCTTTCTTT | CASSQEGLGGKAFF
NA | TRBJ1-6 | NA | TRBV13 | TGTGCCAGCAGCTCCAGGACACCTTCACCCCTCCACTTT | CASSSRTPSPLHF
NA | TRBJ2-2 | NA | TRBV19 | TGTGCCAGTAACGAGGGCGGGAACACCGGGGAGCTGTTTTTT | CASNEGGNTGELFF
NA | TRBJ2-1 | TRBD2 | TRBV30 | TGTGCCTGGAGTATAGATTGGACTAGCGGGACGCATGAGCAGTTCTTC | CAWSIDWTSGTHEQFF
NA | TRBJ2-6 | NA | TRBV5-8 | TGTGCCAGCAGCTCTTATTCTAGGGCCAACGTCCTGACTTTC | CASSSYSRANVLTF
NA | TRBJ1-2 | NA | TRBV6-1 | TGTGCCAGCAGCCCCGGGAGGGGCTATGGCTACACCTTC | CASSPGRGYGYTF
NA | TRBJ1-2 | NA | TRBV27 | TGTGCCAGCAGTTTTTTGGGGAGAGACTATGGCTACACCTTC | CASSFLGRDYGYTF
NA | TRBJ1-2 | NA | TRBV9 | TGTGCCAGCAGCGAGCGAGAAAGTTATGGTGGCTACACCTTC | CASSERESYGGYTF
NA | TRBJ1-3 | TRBD1 | TRBV18 | TGTGCCAGCTCCTTAAAACAGGGGAAATCTGGAAACACCATATATTTT | CASSLKQGKSGNTIYF
NA | TRBJ2-2 | TRBD2 | TRBV30 | TGTGCCCGGGTAGCGGGGGAGAACACCGGGGAGCTGTTTTTT | CARVAGENTGELFF
NA | TRBJ2-2 | NA | TRBV7-2 | TGTGCCAGCAGCTTAGTCGTTAGCCAAATCGGGGAGCTGTTTTTT | CASSLVVSQIGELFF
NA | TRBJ2-3 | NA | TRBV27 | TGTGCCAGCAGTTTATCTGAGCCTTCCACAGATACGCAGTATTTT | CASSLSEPSTDTQYF
NA | TRBJ1-2 | TRBD1 | TRBV19 | TGTGCCAGTAGCACCACCCGGACAGGGGATAAAAACTATGGCTACACCTTC | CASSTTRTGDKNYGYTF
NA | TRBJ1-3 | NA | TRBV19 | TGTGCCAGTGGGGGGTCCGGAAACACCATATATTTT | CASGGSGNTIYF
NA | TRBJ1-5 | NA | TRBV19 | TGTGCCAGTAGTATGTTCGGGGTTAGCGCGCAGCCCCAGCATTTT | CASSMFGVSAQPQHF
NA | TRBJ1-5 | NA | TRBV6-1 | TGTGCCAGCATTAAGTCACCTATGAGCAATCAGCCCCAGCATTTT | CASIKSPMSNQPQHF
NA | TRBJ1-2 | NA | TRBV5-6 | TGTGCCAGCAGCTTAGCGCCGTATGGCTACACCTTC | CASSLAPYGYTF
NA | TRBJ2-5 | NA | TRBV29-1 | TGCAGCGTTGAAGTGGGTGGGTCCCAGGGGCCAGAGACCCAGTACTTC | CSVEVGGSQGPETQYF
NA | TRBJ2-3 | TRBD2 | TRBV18 | TGTGCCAGCTCACCACTGGGGGGGGGCACAGATACGCAGTATTTT | CASSPLGGGTDTQYF
once | TRBJ2-5 | TRBD2 | TRBV5-8 | TGTGCCAGCAGCTTGGGTAGCGGGGGAAAACGGGCCCAGTACTTC | CASSLGSGGKRAQYF
NA | TRBJ2-7 | NA | TRBV10-3 | TGTGCCATCAACCAGGGACTTCCCTACGAGCAGTACTTC | CAINQGLPYEQYF
NA | TRBJ2-7 | NA | TRBV30 | TGTGCCTGGGATGGAGGGGGCCACGGGGGGCAGTACTTC | CAWDGGGHGGQYF
NA | TRBJ2-7 | NA | TRBV7-9 | TGTGCCAGCAGCGGGGACTCGACCTGGGGAGAGCAGTACTTC | CASSGDSTWGEQYF
NA | TRBJ2-1 | NA | TRBV19 | TGTGCCAGTAGTGCGGGACTCCCGGCGTACAATGAGCAGTTCTTC | CASSAGLPAYNEQFF
NA | TRBJ1-2 | TRBD1 | TRBV7-8 | TGTGCCACGCGGCCCATAGAGGGGGCAAACTATGGCTACACCTTC | CATRPIEGANYGYTF
few | TRBJ2-3 | NA | TRBV12-5 | TGTGCTAGTGGTTCCGACAGCAAGGATACGCAGTATTTT | CASGSDSKDTQYF
NA | TRBJ2-1 | NA | TRBV21-1 | TGTGCCAGCAGGGTGAGATCGCACGGTGAGCAGTTCTTC | CASRVRSHGEQFF
NA | TRBJ2-5 | NA | TRBV5-4 | TGTGCCAGCAGCTTGGGAGGCTTAGCGGAGACCCAGTACTTC | CASSLGGLAETQYF
NA | TRBJ1-1 | NA | TRBV27 | TGTGCCAGCAGTCCGGACAGACAGAACACTGAAGCTTTCTTT | CASSPDRQNTEAFF
NA | TRBJ2-1 | NA | TRBV27 | TGTGCCAGCAGTTCCTTAGTGGGAGGTGAGCAGTTCTTC | CASSSLVGGEQFF
NA | TRBJ2-7 | NA | TRBV2 | TGTGCCAGCAGTGTGGGCCGGGGGACCTCCTACGAGCAGTACTTC | CASSVGRGTSYEQYF
once | TRBJ1-1 | NA | TRBV18 | TGTGCCAGCTCACCACCGTTACGGGGGACTGAAGCTTTCTTT | CASSPPLRGTEAFF
NA | TRBJ1-2 | NA | TRBV10-3 | TGTGCCATCAGCCGCCAAGCGAAGGGCTACACCTTC | CAISRQAKGYTF
NA | TRBJ2-3 | NA | TRBV5-6 | TGTGCCAGCAGCTTCTTGGGGCTACAAGATACGCAGTATTTT | CASSFLGLQDTQYF
once | TRBJ1-4 | TRBD1 | TRBV27 | TGTGCCAGCAGTTTAAGCAGGGGGAACGAAAAACTGTTTTTT | CASSLSRGNEKLFF
NA | TRBJ1-1 | NA | TRBV15 | TGTGCCACCAGCAGAGAAGTCGGGGGCACTGAAGCTTTCTTT | CATSREVGGTEAFF
NA | TRBJ2-7 | NA | TRBV5-1 | TGCGCCAGCAGCGCAGCTAGCTCCTACGAGCAGTACTTC | CASSAASSYEQYF
NA | TRBJ2-5 | TRBD1 | TRBV29-1 | TGCAGCACCGGGACAGGACAAGAGACCCAGTACTTC | CSTGTGQETQYF
NA | TRBJ2-4 | TRBD1 | TRBV11-3 | TGTGCCAGCAGCCCGCCGACACAGGGGGCAGCCAAAAACATTCAGTACTTC | CASSPPTQGAAKNIQYF
few | TRBJ1-1 | NA | TRBV30 | TGTGCCTGGAGTGTTTCATTAGGGACAACGGCAGCTTTCTTT | CAWSVSLGTTAAFF
NA | TRBJ1-3 | NA | TRBV5-5 | TGTGCCAGCAGCCGGGACTCGAGCTCTGGAAACACCATATATTTT | CASSRDSSSGNTIYF
NA | TRBJ1-2 | TRBD1 | TRBV19 | TGTGCCAGTAGTATGGAGGGGGCGAGGTATGGCTACACCTTC | CASSMEGARYGYTF
NA | TRBJ2-5 | TRBD1 | TRBV10-3 | TGTGCCATCAGTGAGGATGATCGGACAGGTTGGGAGACCCAGTACTTC | CAISEDDRTGWETQYF
NA | TRBJ2-2 | TRBD1 | TRBV27 | TGTGCCAGCAGTTCCCTCAGGGGGCTGGCCGGGGAGCTGTTTTTT | CASSSLRGLAGELFF
NA | TRBJ2-7 | TRBD2 | TRBV7-2 | TGTGCCAGCAGCTTAGCGCGACTAGCGGACTACGAGCAGTACTTC | CASSLARLADYEQYF
NA | TRBJ1-1 | NA | TRBV5-1 | TGCGCCAGCAGCGTTGGCCGGGGAAACACTGAAGCTTTCTTT | CASSVGRGNTEAFF